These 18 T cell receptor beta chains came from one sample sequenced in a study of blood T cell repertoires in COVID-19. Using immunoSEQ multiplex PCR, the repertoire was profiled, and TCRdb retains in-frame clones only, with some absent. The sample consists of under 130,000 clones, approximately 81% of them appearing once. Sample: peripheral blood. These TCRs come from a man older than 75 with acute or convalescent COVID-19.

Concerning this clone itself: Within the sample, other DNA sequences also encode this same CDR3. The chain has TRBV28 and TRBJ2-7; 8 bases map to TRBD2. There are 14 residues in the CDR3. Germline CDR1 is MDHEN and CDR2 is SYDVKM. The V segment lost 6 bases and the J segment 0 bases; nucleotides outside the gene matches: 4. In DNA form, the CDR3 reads TGTGCCAGCAGCCCGGGACTAGGCTCCTACGAGCAGTACTTC. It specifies CASSPGLGSYEQYF.

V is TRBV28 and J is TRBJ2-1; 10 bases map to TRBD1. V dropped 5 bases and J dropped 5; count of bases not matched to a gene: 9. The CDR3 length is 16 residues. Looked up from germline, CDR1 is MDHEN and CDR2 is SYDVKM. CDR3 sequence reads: CASSQPGQGHNNEQFF. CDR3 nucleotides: TGTGCCAGCAGTCAACCGGGACAGGGGCACAACAATGAGCAGTTCTTC.

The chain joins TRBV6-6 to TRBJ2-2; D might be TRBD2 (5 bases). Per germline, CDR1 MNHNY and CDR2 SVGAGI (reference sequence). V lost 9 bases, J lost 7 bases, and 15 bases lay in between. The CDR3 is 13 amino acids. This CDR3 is CASRIGDHGELFF. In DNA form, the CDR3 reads TGTGCCAGTCGAATCGGGGATCACGGGGAGCTGTTTTTT.

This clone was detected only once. CDR3: CSVGPRTGPYEQYF. The CDR3 region has the DNA TGCAGCGTCGGGCCGAGGACAGGGCCCTACGAGCAGTACTTC. V gene TRBV29-1 combines with J gene TRBJ2-7, with 8 bases matching TRBD1. Germline loops: CDR1 SQVTM, CDR2 ANQGSEA. The CDR3 loop spans 14 amino acids. J lost 2 bases, V lost 6 bases, and 9 bases had no gene match.

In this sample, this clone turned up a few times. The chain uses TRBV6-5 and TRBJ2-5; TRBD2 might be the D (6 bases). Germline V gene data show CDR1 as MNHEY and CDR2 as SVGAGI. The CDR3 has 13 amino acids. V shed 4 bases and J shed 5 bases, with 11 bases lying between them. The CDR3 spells CASSLGGTETQYF. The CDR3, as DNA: TGTGCCAGCAGTTTGGGGGGTACGGAGACCCAGTACTTC.

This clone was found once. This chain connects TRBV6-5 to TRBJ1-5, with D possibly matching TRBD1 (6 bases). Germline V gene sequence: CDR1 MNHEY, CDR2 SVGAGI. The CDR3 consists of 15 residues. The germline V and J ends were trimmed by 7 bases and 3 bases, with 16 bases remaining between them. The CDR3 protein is CASKRTDFFNQPQHF. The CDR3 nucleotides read TGTGCCAGCAAACGGACAGACTTCTTCAATCAGCCCCAGCATTTT.

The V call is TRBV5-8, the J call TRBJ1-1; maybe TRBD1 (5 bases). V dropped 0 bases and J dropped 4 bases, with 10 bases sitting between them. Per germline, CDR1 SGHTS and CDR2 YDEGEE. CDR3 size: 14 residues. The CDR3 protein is CASSLGTGGTEAFF. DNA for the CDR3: TGTGCCAGCAGCTTGGGTACGGGGGGCACTGAAGCTTTCTTT.

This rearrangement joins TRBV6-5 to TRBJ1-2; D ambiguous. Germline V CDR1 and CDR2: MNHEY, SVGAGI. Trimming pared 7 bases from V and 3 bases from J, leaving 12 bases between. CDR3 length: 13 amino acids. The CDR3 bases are TGTGCCAGCACTTTCGGACTGTACTATGGCTACACCTTC. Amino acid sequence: CASTFGLYYGYTF.

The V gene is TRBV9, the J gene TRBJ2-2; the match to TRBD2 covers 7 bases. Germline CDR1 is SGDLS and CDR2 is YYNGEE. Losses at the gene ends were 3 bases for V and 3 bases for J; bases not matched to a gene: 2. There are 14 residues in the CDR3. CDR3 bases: TGTGCCAGCAGCGAACTAGCGTACACCGGGGAGCTGTTTTTT. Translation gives CASSELAYTGELFF.

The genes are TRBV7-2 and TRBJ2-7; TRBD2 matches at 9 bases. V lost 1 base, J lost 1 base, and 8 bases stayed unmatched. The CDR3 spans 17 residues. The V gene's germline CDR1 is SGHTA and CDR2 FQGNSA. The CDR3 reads CASSLGHPLAGSYEQYF. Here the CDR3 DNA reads TGTGCCAGCAGCTTAGGACATCCACTAGCGGGTTCCTACGAGCAGTACTTC.

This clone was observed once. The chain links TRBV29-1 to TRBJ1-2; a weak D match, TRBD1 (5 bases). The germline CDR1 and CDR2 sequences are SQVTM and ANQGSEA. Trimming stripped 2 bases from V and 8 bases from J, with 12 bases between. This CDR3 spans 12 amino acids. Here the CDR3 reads CSVEKRGEGYTF. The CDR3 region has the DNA TGCAGCGTTGAAAAAAGGGGCGAGGGCTACACCTTC.

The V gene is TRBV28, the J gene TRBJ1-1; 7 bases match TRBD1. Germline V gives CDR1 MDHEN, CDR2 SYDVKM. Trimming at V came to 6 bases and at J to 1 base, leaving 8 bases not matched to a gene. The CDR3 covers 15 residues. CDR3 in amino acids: CASRRTGKPNTEAFF. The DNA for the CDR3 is TGTGCCAGCAGGAGGACAGGCAAACCGAACACTGAAGCTTTCTTT.

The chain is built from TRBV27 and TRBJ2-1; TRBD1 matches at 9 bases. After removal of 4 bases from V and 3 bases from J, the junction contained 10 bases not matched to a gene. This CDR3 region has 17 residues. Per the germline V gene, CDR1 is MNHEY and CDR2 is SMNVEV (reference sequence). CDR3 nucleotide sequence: TGTGCCAGCAGTTCTAAAACCGGGACAGGGCACTACAATGAGCAGTTCTTC. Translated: CASSSKTGTGHYNEQFF.

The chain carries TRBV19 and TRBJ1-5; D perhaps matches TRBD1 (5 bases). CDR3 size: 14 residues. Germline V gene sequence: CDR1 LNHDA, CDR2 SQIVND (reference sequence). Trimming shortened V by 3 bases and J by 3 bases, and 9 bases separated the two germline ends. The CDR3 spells CASSIAGNNQPQHF. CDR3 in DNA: TGTGCCAGTAGTATCGCAGGGAACAATCAGCCCCAGCATTTT.

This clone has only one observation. The CDR3: CASSVALSYADTQYF. CDR3 bases: TGTGCCAGCAGCGTAGCTTTATCCTACGCAGATACGCAGTATTTT. The chain carries TRBV9 and TRBJ2-3; D not resolved. Trimming pared 0 bases from V and 4 bases from J, leaving 12 bases between. The length of the CDR3 is 15 residues. Germline V gene sequence: CDR1 SGDLS, CDR2 YYNGEE.

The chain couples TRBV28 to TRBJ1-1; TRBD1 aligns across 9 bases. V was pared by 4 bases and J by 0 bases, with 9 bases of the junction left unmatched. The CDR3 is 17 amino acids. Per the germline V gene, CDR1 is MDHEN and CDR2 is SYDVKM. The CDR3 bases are TGTGCCAGCAGTTCTGTCAGGACAGGGGACTTGAACACTGAAGCTTTCTTT. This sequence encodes CASSSVRTGDLNTEAFF. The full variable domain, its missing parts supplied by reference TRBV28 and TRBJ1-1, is DVKVTQSSRYLVKRTGEKVFLECVQDMDHENMFWYRQDPGLGLRLIYFSYDVKMKEKGDIPEGYSVSREKKERFSLILESASTNQTSMYLCASSSVRTGDLNTEAFFGQGTRLTVV.

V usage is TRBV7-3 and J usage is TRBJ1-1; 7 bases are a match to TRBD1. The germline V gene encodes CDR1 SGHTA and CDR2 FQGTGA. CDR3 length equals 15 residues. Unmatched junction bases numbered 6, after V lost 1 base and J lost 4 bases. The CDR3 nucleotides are TGTGCCAGCAGCTTAAATGGGGGACAGCTCACTGAAGCTTTCTTT. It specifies CASSLNGGQLTEAFF.

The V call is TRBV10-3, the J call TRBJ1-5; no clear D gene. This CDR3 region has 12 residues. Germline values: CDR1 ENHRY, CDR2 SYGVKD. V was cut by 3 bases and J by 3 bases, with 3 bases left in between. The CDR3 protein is CAISDLNQPQHF. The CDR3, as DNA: TGTGCCATCAGTGACCTCAATCAGCCCCAGCATTTT.